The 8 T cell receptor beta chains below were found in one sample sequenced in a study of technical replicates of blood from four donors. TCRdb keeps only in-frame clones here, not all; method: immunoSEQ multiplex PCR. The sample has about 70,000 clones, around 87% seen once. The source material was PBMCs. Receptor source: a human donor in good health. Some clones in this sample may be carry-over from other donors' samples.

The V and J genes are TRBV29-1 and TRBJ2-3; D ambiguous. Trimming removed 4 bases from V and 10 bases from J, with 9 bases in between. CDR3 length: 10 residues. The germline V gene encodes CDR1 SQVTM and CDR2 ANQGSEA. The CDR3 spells CSVVEVAQYF. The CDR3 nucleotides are TGCAGCGTTGTAGAAGTAGCGCAGTATTTT.

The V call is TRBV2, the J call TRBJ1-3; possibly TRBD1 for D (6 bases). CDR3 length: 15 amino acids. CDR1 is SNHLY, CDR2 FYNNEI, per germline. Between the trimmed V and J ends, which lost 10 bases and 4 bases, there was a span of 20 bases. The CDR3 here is CAILKVRGAGNTIYF. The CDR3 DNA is TGTGCCATCCTGAAGGTCAGGGGTGCGGGAAACACCATATATTTT.

The CDR3 region is CASSQWTSAYEQFF. The CDR3 region has the DNA TGCGCCAGCAGCCAATGGACTAGCGCGTATGAGCAGTTCTTC. The chain employs TRBV4-3 and TRBJ2-1; 9 bases align to TRBD2. This CDR3 comprises 14 residues. V gave up 2 bases and J gave up 8 bases; unmatched junction bases: 4. Germline CDR1 is LGHNA and CDR2 is YSLEER.

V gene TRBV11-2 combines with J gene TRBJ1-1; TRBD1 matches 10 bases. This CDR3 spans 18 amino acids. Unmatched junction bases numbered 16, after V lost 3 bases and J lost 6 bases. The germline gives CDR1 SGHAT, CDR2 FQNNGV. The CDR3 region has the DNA TGTGCCAGCAGCTTGAAGAGGGACAGGGGACTCCCGGGGGCTGAAGCTTTCTTT. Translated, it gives CASSLKRDRGLPGAEAFF.

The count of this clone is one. The CDR3 protein is CASSEALVAGGYEQYF. CDR3 sequence (DNA): TGTGCCAGCAGTGAAGCGCTGGTAGCGGGAGGCTATGAGCAGTACTTC. This chain links TRBV6-1 with TRBJ2-7; TRBD2 aligns across 10 bases. V was pared by 0 bases and J by 7 bases, with 9 bases of the junction left unmatched. CDR1 and CDR2 from the germline V gene are MNHNS and SASEGT. This CDR3 comprises 16 residues.

CDR3 residues: CASALTGTYYEQYF. The CDR3 coding sequence is TGTGCTAGTGCATTGACCGGGACATACTACGAGCAGTACTTC. The rearrangement uses TRBV12-5 and TRBJ2-7, with a tentative D call TRBD1 (6 bases). This CDR3 is built from 14 residues. CDR1 LGHNT and CDR2 FRNRAP come from the germline V gene. Trimming shortened V by 7 bases and J by 3 bases, and 16 bases separated the two germline ends. The full variable domain, its missing parts supplied by reference TRBV12-5 and TRBJ2-7, is DARVTQTPRHKVTEMGQEVTMRCQPILGHNTVFWYRQTMMQGLELLAYFRNRAPLDDSGMPKDRFSAEMPDATLATLKIQPSEPRDSAVYFCASALTGTYYEQYFGPGTRLTVT.

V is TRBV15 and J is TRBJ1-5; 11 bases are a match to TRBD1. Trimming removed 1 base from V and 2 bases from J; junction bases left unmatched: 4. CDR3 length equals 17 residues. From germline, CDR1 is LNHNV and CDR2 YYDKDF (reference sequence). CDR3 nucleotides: TGTGCCACCAGCAGAGCCAGGACAGGGGGCGGCAATCAGCCCCAGCATTTT. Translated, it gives CATSRARTGGGNQPQHF.

The CDR3 loop is CASSLAAGLGGYTF. Here the CDR3 DNA reads TGCGCCAGCAGCTTGGCCGCGGGACTAGGTGGCTACACCTTC. The chain couples TRBV5-1 to TRBJ1-2, with D possibly TRBD1 on 5 matching bases. The CDR3 sequence is 14 residues long. The germline CDR1 and CDR2 sequences are SGHRS and YFSETQ. Trimming cost V 0 bases and J 7 bases, with 13 bases left between them.